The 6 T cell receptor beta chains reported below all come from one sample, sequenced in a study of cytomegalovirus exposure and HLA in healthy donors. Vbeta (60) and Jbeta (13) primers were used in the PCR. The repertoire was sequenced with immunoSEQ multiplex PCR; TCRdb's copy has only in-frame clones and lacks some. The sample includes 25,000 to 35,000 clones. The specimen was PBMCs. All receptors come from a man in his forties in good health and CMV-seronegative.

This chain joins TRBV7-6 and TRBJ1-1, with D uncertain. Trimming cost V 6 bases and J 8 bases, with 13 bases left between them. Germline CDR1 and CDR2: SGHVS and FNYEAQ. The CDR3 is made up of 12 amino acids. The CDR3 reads CASSPESGEAFF. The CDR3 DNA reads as TGTGCCAGCAGTCCCGAGTCGGGAGAAGCTTTCTTT.

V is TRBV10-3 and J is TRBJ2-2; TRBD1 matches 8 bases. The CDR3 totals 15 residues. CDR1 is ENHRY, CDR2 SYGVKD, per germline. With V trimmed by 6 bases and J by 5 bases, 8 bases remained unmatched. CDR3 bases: TGTGCCATCAGCGTAACAGGGGGTGCAACCGGGGAGCTGTTTTTT. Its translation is CAISVTGGATGELFF.

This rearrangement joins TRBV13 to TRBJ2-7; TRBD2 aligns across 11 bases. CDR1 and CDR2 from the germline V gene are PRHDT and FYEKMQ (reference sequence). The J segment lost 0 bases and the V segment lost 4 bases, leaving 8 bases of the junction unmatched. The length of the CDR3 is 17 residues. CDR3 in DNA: TGTGCCAGCAGCTCCATAGCGGGAGGGCCCGACTCCTACGAGCAGTACTTC. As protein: CASSSIAGGPDSYEQYF.

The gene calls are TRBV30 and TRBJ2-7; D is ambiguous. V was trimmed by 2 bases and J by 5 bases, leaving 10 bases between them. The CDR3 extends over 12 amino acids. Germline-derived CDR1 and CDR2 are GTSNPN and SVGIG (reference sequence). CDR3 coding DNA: TGTGCCTGGAGTCCTCCAGGTCACGAGCAGTACTTC. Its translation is CAWSPPGHEQYF.

CDR3 sequence reads: CAWSDGGDQPQHF. The CDR3 region has the DNA TGTGCCTGGAGTGATGGGGGGGATCAGCCCCAGCATTTT. This rearrangement joins TRBV30 to TRBJ1-5, with D perhaps TRBD1 (5 bases). Per germline, CDR1 GTSNPN and CDR2 SVGIG (reference sequence). The CDR3 spans 13 residues. V shed 1 base and J shed 5 bases, with 9 bases lying between them.

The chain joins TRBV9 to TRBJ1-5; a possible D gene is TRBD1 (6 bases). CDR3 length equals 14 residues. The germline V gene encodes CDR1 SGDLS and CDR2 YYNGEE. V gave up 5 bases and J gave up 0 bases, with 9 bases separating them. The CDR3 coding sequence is TGTGCCAGCAGTCAGGGACATAGCAATCAGCCCCAGCATTTT. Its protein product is CASSQGHSNQPQHF.